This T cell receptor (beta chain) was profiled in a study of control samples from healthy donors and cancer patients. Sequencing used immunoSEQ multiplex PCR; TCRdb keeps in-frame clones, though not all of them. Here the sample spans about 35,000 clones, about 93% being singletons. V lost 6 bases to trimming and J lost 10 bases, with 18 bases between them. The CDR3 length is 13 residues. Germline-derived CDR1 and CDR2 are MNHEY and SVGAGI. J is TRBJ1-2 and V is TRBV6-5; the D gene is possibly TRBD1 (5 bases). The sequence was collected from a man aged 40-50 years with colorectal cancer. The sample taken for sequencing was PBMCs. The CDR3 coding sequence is TGTGCCAGCAGAACCTGGGGGGAGGGAGTCTACACCTTC. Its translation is CASRTWGEGVYTF.